This paragraph reports one T cell receptor (beta chain). Its specificity is unknown. V was trimmed by 4 bases and J by 5 bases, leaving 21 bases between them. Germline V gene lookup returns CDR1 KGHSH and CDR2 LQKENI. This CDR3 region has 16 residues. The data stem from a study of cytomegalovirus exposure and HLA in healthy donors. Study observations and caveats: The investigators catalogued 150 or so TCR beta chains as cytomegalovirus-associated. First-cohort TCR clusters tended to co-occur in the 130 or so validation repertoires, a later analysis found.

Donors came from a validation cohort of over a hundred subjects, distinct from the first 666-subject cohort. The assay was immunoSEQ multiplex PCR, and TCRdb's table has in-frame clones only and misses some. The table records roughly 120,000 clones, about 85% of them present only once. The specimen was PBMCs. J is TRBJ2-7 and V is TRBV18, with D maybe TRBD1 (5 bases). The TCR sequence derives from a man aged 18 to 35 in good health and CMV-seropositive. CDR3 DNA sequence: TGTGCCAGCTCACTAGACCCGTACAGGACCCCTGACGAGCAGTACTTC. This codes for CASSLDPYRTPDEQYF.